This T cell receptor (beta chain) was documented in a study of early T cells in non-severe SARS-CoV-2 infection. TCRdb reanalysed the 5' RACE reads using MiXCR and keeps one entry per CDR3 protein. The repertoire holds some 71,000 distinct CDR3 sequences, with about 12% as singletons. In germline, CDR1 is MNHEY, CDR2 SVGEGT. This CDR3 is 14 amino acids long. Trimming took off 6 bases at V and 2 bases at J, with 12 bases between the two ends. The clonotype comes from an adult who was a healthcare worker with PCR-confirmed SARS-CoV-2 infection or an uninfected control (not recorded which). The sequenced material came from whole blood. The V and J genes are TRBV6-2 or TRBV6-3 and TRBJ2-3; D is perhaps TRBD1 or TRBD2 (5 bases each). CDR3 residues: CASRKQDFTDTQYF. The DNA of the CDR3 is TGTGCCAGCAGGAAACAGGACTTCACAGATACGCAGTATTTT.